The clone carrying this T cell receptor beta chain has a single count. Its target is unknown. The data were taken from a study of OX40 agonist ivuxolimab in advanced cancers. Whole-study results and caveats: Fewer expanded clones were found on average in CD4+ than in CD8+ T cells.

CDR1 and CDR2 (germline): KGHSH, LQKENI. V dropped 3 bases and J dropped 0 bases, with 12 bases sitting between them. The CDR3 has 16 residues. Assay used: immunoSEQ multiplex PCR; TCRdb lists only in-frame clones, some missing. The table lists 45,000 to 65,000 clones, more than 65% of them singletons. The TCR sequence derives from an adult with an advanced solid tumor such as melanoma, head and neck, liver or kidney cancer. Material: CD4+ or CD8+ T cells sorted from blood, obtained in a trial of the OX40 agonist ivuxolimab. This chain connects TRBV18 to TRBJ1-5; perhaps TRBD1 as D (6 bases). This chain's CDR3 is CASSPLKGDSNQPQHF. The CDR3 DNA reads as TGTGCCAGCTCACCCCTTAAGGGGGATAGCAATCAGCCCCAGCATTTT.